The clone carrying this T cell receptor (beta chain) was recorded once. Its matching antigen is unknown. This sample was included in a study of cytomegalovirus exposure and HLA in healthy donors. Study results and limitations: V segments that were indistinguishable, TRBV6-2 and TRBV6-3 among them, were omitted from analysis.

This PCR relied on a set of 60 Vbeta primers and 13 Jbeta primers. Original processing notes: Roughly 12 million shared chains were among 65 million to 85 million unique TCR beta chains counted in a later analysis. Clones were sequenced by immunoSEQ multiplex PCR, and TCRdb holds only the in-frame ones, with some missing. V and J calls and clone size follow that table, whereas D and trimming were derived from the DNA. This table has some 120,000 clones, under 90% appearing once. The CDR3 loop spans 14 amino acids. V lost 10 bases, J lost 4 bases, and 19 bases lay in between. The V gene's germline CDR1 is LNHDA and CDR2 SQIVND (reference sequence).

The sample consisted of PBMCs. This receptor was taken from a woman aged 40 to 49 in good health and CMV-seropositive. This rearrangement joins TRBV19 to TRBJ1-1; D might be TRBD1 (6 bases). In DNA, the CDR3 is TGTGCCACCTCTAAAAAGGGGGTATCCACTGAAGCTTTCTTT. This gives the protein CATSKKGVSTEAFF.